A single sample is the source of the 27 T cell receptor beta chains below, sequenced in a study of regulatory T cells in long-lasting Graves disease. Time point given: newly diagnosed GD, antithyroid drugs for less than 3 months. PBMC RNA served as the TCR library source. With iRepertoire HTBI primers and Arm-PCR of CDR3 regions, TCR beta libraries were built. TCRdb re-called the multiplex PCR reads with MiXCR, one entry per CDR3 protein. The table has around 480,000 distinct CDR3 sequences, about 16% seen once; the top ten hold more than 20%. The same sample was also studied in work on T cells in Graves' hyperthyroidism and ophthalmopathy.

The source material was peripheral blood mononuclear cells (PBMCs), sampled at new diagnosis, from a patient treated with antithyroid drugs. The receptors come from a woman in her forties or fifties with Graves disease.

This clonotype was detected only once. The gene calls are TRBV13 and TRBJ1-3; no clear D gene. This CDR3 comprises 15 residues. Germline V gene sequence: CDR1 PRHDT, CDR2 FYEKMQ (reference sequence). V lost 1 base, J lost 0 bases, and 7 bases lay in between. This chain's CDR3 is CASSLEQISGNTIYF. The CDR3 region has the DNA TGTGCCAGCAGCTTAGAACAAATCTCTGGAAACACCATATATTTT.

This clonotype has only a few counts. This chain connects TRBV29-1 to TRBJ2-5, with 8 bases fitting TRBD2. Germline V gene lookup returns CDR1 SQVTM and CDR2 ANQGSEA. Trimming took 6 bases from V and 1 from J; bases not matched to a gene: 4. This CDR3 has 13 residues. The CDR3 loop is CSVGRGTQETQYF. CDR3 coding DNA: TGCAGCGTCGGGAGGGGAACCCAAGAGACCCAGTACTTC.

V gene TRBV13 combines with J gene TRBJ1-1, with D perhaps matching TRBD1 (6 bases). Germline V gives CDR1 PRHDT, CDR2 FYEKMQ (reference sequence). The length of the CDR3 is 15 residues. V lost 5 bases to trimming and J lost 0 bases, with 13 bases between them. CDR3 DNA: TGTGCCAGCAGCCTGACAGGCCCCTTGAACACTGAAGCTTTCTTT. It translates to CASSLTGPLNTEAFF.

There are many counts of this clonotype. The V gene is TRBV6-5, the J gene TRBJ2-5, with D maybe TRBD2 (5 bases). V dropped 2 bases and J dropped 2 bases, with 12 bases sitting between them. The CDR3 extends over 15 amino acids. Looked up from germline, CDR1 is MNHEY and CDR2 is SVGAGI. The CDR3: CASSYGGGPQETQYF. CDR3 nucleotides: TGTGCCAGCAGTTACGGTGGCGGGCCTCAAGAGACCCAGTACTTC.

At least ten counts were recorded for this clonotype. This chain uses TRBV27 with TRBJ1-5; tentatively, D is TRBD1 (5 bases). Trimming removed 6 bases from V and 3 bases from J, with 18 bases in between. There are 16 residues in the CDR3. Per germline, CDR1 MNHEY and CDR2 SMNVEV (reference sequence). CDR3 amino acids: CASSRRAQGPNQPQHF. Here the CDR3 DNA reads TGTGCCAGCAGCCGGAGGGCCCAGGGCCCCAATCAGCCCCAGCATTTT.

The table lists this clonotype with many counts. This chain uses TRBV7-8 with TRBJ2-1; 14 bases are a match to TRBD2. Losses at the gene ends were 6 bases for V and 8 bases for J; bases not matched to a gene: 6. Germline V gene lookup returns CDR1 SGHVS and CDR2 FQNEAQ. The CDR3 spans 15 residues. CDR3 sequence (DNA): TGTGCCAGCAGTGAGGGGACTAGCGGGGGCGATGAGCAGTTCTTC. As protein: CASSEGTSGGDEQFF.

A note on this clonotype: This clone may be a read error of a much larger clone one base away. The rearrangement uses TRBV30 and TRBJ1-5; a possible D gene is TRBD1 (6 bases). This CDR3 contains 15 residues. Germline V gives CDR1 GTSNPN, CDR2 SVGIG (reference sequence). CDR3: CARRPQGIPNQPQHF. For the CDR3, the DNA is TGTGCCAGGAGACCACAGGGAATCCCCAATCAGCCCCAGCATTTT. Variable domain in full (rest from reference TRBV30 and TRBJ1-5): SQTIHQWPATLVQPVGSPLSLECTVEGTSNPNLYWYRQAAGRGLQLLFYSVGIGQISSEVPQNLSASRPQDRQFILSSKKLLLSDSGFYLCARRPQGIPNQPQHFGDGTRLSIL.

This clonotype has ten or more counts. The chain combines TRBV18 with TRBJ2-3; D is perhaps TRBD1 or TRBD2 (6 bases each). The J call could be wrong; TRBJ2-5 is a better fit for the DNA end. Germline loops: CDR1 KGHSH, CDR2 LQKENI. The length of the CDR3 is 16 residues. The CDR3 DNA reads TGTGCCAGCTCACCTCCGACAGGTCAACGGGGGGAGACCCAGTACTTC. Its protein product is CASSPPTGQRGETQYF.

This clonotype appeared many times. CDR3 in DNA: TGTGCCAGCACTCACGCCCGTTACGAGCAGTACTTC. Translated, it gives CASTHARYEQYF. J is TRBJ2-7 and V is TRBV28; D not certain. V was trimmed by 7 bases and J by 4 bases, leaving 11 bases between them. Germline V CDR1 and CDR2: MDHEN, SYDVKM. CDR3 length: 12 residues.

The rearrangement links TRBV6-4 to TRBJ1-1, with TRBD1 identical over 8 bases. V trimming: 7 bases; J trimming: 0 bases; junction bases outside the gene matches: 7. Germline V CDR1 and CDR2: MRHNA, SNTAGT. There are 15 residues in the CDR3. The CDR3 loop is CASTPLQGVNTEAFF. The DNA for the CDR3 is TGTGCCAGCACCCCCTTACAGGGGGTGAACACTGAAGCTTTCTTT.

This clonotype was seen repeatedly, ten times or more. The J gene is TRBJ2-1, the V gene TRBV12-3 or TRBV12-4; the D gene is possibly TRBD1 (6 bases). V was shortened by 6 bases and J by 9 bases, with 24 bases between the two germline ends. The CDR3 runs 16 residues. The CDR3: CASSYAGTHSFGEQFF. In DNA, the CDR3 is TGTGCCAGCAGCTATGCCGGGACACACTCCTTTGGTGAGCAGTTCTTC.

The gene calls are TRBV7-8 and TRBJ2-7, with TRBD1 matching 9 bases. The junction had 6 bases not matched to a gene; V was cut back by 0 bases and J by 6 bases. CDR3 length equals 15 residues. Looked up from germline, CDR1 is SGHVS and CDR2 is FQNEAQ. This CDR3 is CASSLATGQGGEQYF. The DNA of the CDR3 is TGTGCCAGCAGCTTAGCCACGGGACAGGGAGGCGAGCAGTACTTC. The entire variable domain, with the rest obtained from reference TRBV7-8 and TRBJ2-7, is as follows: GAGVSQSPRYKVAKRGQDVALRCDPISGHVSLFWYQQALGQGPEFLTYFQNEAQLDKSGLPSDRFFAERPEGSVSTLKIQRTQQEDSAVYLCASSLATGQGGEQYFGPGTRLTVT.

The sample holds a few counts of this clonotype. The V and J genes are TRBV19 and TRBJ1-1; D perhaps matches TRBD1 (6 bases). Germline values: CDR1 LNHDA, CDR2 SQIVND (reference sequence). V lost 2 bases and J 0 bases, leaving 10 bases between the germline ends. The CDR3 length is 15 residues. The CDR3 protein is CASSIQGYLNTEAFF. For the CDR3, the DNA is TGTGCCAGTAGTATACAGGGGTATTTGAACACTGAAGCTTTCTTT.

This clonotype has ten or more counts. The chain carries TRBV28 and TRBJ1-3; no firm D call. V dropped 6 bases and J dropped 0 bases, with 6 bases sitting between them. This CDR3 comprises 13 residues. The germline CDR1 and CDR2 sequences are MDHEN and SYDVKM. CDR3 sequence reads: CASSSSSGNTIYF. For the CDR3, the DNA is TGTGCCAGCAGCTCGAGCTCTGGAAACACCATATATTTT.

This clonotype has ten or more counts. This chain joins TRBV10-3 and TRBJ1-2, with 9 bases aligning to TRBD1. Per the germline V gene, CDR1 is ENHRY and CDR2 is SYGVKD. The CDR3 runs to 13 residues. The V and J ends lost 3 bases and 8 bases, in that order; junction bases with no gene match: 4. Here the CDR3 reads CAISDRTGDGYTF. The CDR3 DNA reads as TGTGCCATCAGTGACCGGACAGGGGACGGCTACACCTTC.

The V call is TRBV13, the J call TRBJ1-1, with D uncertain. Trimming left V 2 bases short and J 7 bases short, with 11 bases between. From germline, CDR1 is PRHDT and CDR2 FYEKMQ (reference sequence). This CDR3 region has 13 residues. This CDR3 reads CASSLLVTGEAFF. The CDR3 coding sequence is TGTGCCAGCAGCTTATTAGTTACGGGTGAAGCTTTCTTT.

Remarks on this clonotype: Compared with germline, one end of the junction differs, possibly owing to a read error. This rearrangement joins TRBV5-1 to TRBJ2-5, with 8 bases aligning to TRBD2. Germline V gives CDR1 SGHRS, CDR2 YFSETQ. The CDR3 is made up of 11 amino acids. The CDR3 region is CAMGGGETQYF. Here the CDR3 DNA reads TGTGCCATGGGCGGGGGGGAGACCCAGTACTTC.

Many counts were recorded for this clonotype. The chain employs TRBV28 and TRBJ2-7, with D perhaps TRBD1 or TRBD2 (5 bases each). This CDR3 spans 13 amino acids. The germline CDR1 and CDR2 sequences are MDHEN and SYDVKM. Trimming cost V 8 bases and J 0 bases, with 11 bases left between them. This CDR3 is CASGPGTSYEQYF. In DNA form, the CDR3 reads TGTGCCAGCGGTCCCGGGACCTCCTACGAGCAGTACTTC.

The CDR3 loop is CATSYDDDSPLHF. As DNA, the CDR3 is TGTGCCACCAGTTATGATGATGACTCACCCCTCCACTTT. The J gene is TRBJ1-6, the V gene TRBV24-1, with D unresolved. The germline V and J ends were trimmed by 6 bases and 10 bases, with 12 bases remaining between them. CDR3 length equals 13 residues. CDR1 is KGHDR, CDR2 SFDVKD, per germline.

A word on this clonotype: A far larger clone differs by one base, so this is likely a read error. Written as DNA, the CDR3 is TGTGCCAGCAGTTCGGAGAGGACTCCAACCAAAGATACGCAGTATTTT. It translates to CASSSERTPTKDTQYF. This chain joins TRBV6-2 or TRBV6-3 and TRBJ2-5, with D perhaps TRBD2 (5 bases). TRBJ2-3 matches the DNA end more closely, so the J call is doubtful. The CDR3 extends over 16 amino acids. Germline CDR1 and CDR2: MNHEY and SVGEGT.

This clonotype was observed a handful of times. The chain carries TRBV28 and TRBJ1-2; D is ambiguous. Germline lookup yields CDR1 MDHEN and CDR2 SYDVKM. This CDR3 spans 12 amino acids. With 5 bases removed from V and 3 bases from J, the gap between germline ends came to 7 bases. CDR3 protein: CASSPRYYGYTF. In DNA form, the CDR3 reads TGTGCCAGCAGTCCAAGGTACTATGGCTACACCTTC.

There are many counts of this clonotype. The rearrangement joins TRBV18 to TRBJ1-3, with a weak D call TRBD1 (5 bases). The germline V and J ends were trimmed by 6 bases and 0 bases, with 15 bases remaining between them. CDR3 length: 16 amino acids. Germline V gene lookup returns CDR1 KGHSH and CDR2 LQKENI. The chain's CDR3 is CASSVGPLSSGNTIYF. The DNA of the CDR3 is TGTGCCAGCTCCGTGGGACCATTATCCTCTGGAAACACCATATATTTT.

The rearrangement joins TRBV4-1 to TRBJ1-1, with D possibly matching TRBD1 (5 bases). Germline assignment: CDR1 MGHRA and CDR2 YSYEKL. V lost 6 bases to trimming and J lost 2 bases, with 16 bases between them. This CDR3 comprises 15 residues. CDR3 sequence reads: CASRRIGGINTEAFF. The CDR3 region has the DNA TGCGCCAGCAGAAGGATCGGGGGGATTAACACTGAAGCTTTCTTT.

The sample holds a few counts of this clonotype. The chain employs TRBV9 and TRBJ1-1; D uncertain. CDR1 is SGDLS and CDR2 is YYNGEE in the germline V gene. The CDR3 consists of 17 residues. V was cut by 3 bases and J by 2 bases, with 20 bases left in between. The CDR3 sequence is CASSAPAAYGSNTEAFF. In DNA, the CDR3 is TGTGCCAGCAGCGCCCCAGCAGCGTATGGCAGTAACACTGAAGCTTTCTTT.

This clonotype has a count of ten or more. The V gene is TRBV27, the J gene TRBJ2-3; D possibly corresponds to TRBD2 (5 bases). The V gene lost 9 bases and the J gene lost 4 bases, with 14 bases spanning the gap. There are 13 residues in the CDR3. Germline lookup yields CDR1 MNHEY and CDR2 SMNVEV (reference sequence). CDR3 loop: CASGARAADTQYF. CDR3 nucleotide sequence: TGTGCCAGTGGAGCGAGGGCCGCAGATACGCAGTATTTT.

The chain employs TRBV10-1 and TRBJ2-3; D remains ambiguous. This CDR3 comprises 13 residues. Trimming removed 3 bases from V and 2 bases from J, with 6 bases in between. Per the germline V gene, CDR1 is WNHNN and CDR2 is SYGVQD (reference sequence). CDR3 coding DNA: TGCGCCAGCAGTGATACAGCCACAGATACGCAGTATTTT. This translates into CASSDTATDTQYF.

This clonotype was seen more than once but under ten times. The chain is built from TRBV10-2 and TRBJ2-2, with 15 positions matching TRBD2. The CDR3 extends over 15 amino acids. The J segment lost 6 bases and the V segment lost 4 bases, leaving 0 bases of the junction unmatched. CDR1 and CDR2 from the germline V gene are WSHSY and SAAADI. The CDR3 bases are TGCGCCAGCAGTGGGACTAGCGGGGGGGCCGGGGAGCTGTTTTTT. The encoded protein is CASSGTSGGAGELFF.